The 9 T cell receptor beta chains listed next were all sequenced from one sample in a study of blood T cells in healthy people across ages. A J-beta primer mix and a sample-barcoded 5' primer were used in a second PCR of roughly 6 to 11 cycles. TCRdb analysed the 5' RACE reads with MiXCR anew, one entry per CDR3 protein. The sample has 2 million or so distinct CDR3 sequences; roughly 50% are singletons. Sequencing was done on a sample of blood. The receptors were gathered from a woman in her forties in good health.

In this sample, this clonotype turned up a few times. This chain links TRBV7-2 with TRBJ2-3; D might be TRBD1 (7 bases). Germline lookup yields CDR1 SGHTA and CDR2 FQGNSA. This CDR3 has 17 residues. V lost 3 bases to trimming and J lost 1 base, with 17 bases between them. The DNA for the CDR3 is TGTGCCAGCAGCTTTCGTTCAGGGGGGATAGGCACAGATACGCAGTATTTT. This sequence encodes CASSFRSGGIGTDTQYF. Drawing the rest from reference TRBV7-2 and TRBJ2-3, the complete variable domain is GAGVSQSPSNKVTEKGKDVELRCDPISGHTALYWYRQSLGQGLEFLIYFQGNSAPDKSGLPSDRFSAERTGGSVSTLTIQRTQQEDSAVYLCASSFRSGGIGTDTQYFGPGTRLTVL.

This clonotype has a single count. The chain uses TRBV18 and TRBJ2-1; 7 bases match TRBD2. V trimming: 6 bases; J trimming: 9 bases; junction bases outside the gene matches: 8. CDR1 KGHSH and CDR2 LQKENI come from the germline V gene. The CDR3 runs 13 residues. The CDR3 is CASSPRLASEQFF. In nucleotides, the CDR3 is TGTGCCAGCTCCCCGAGACTAGCAAGTGAGCAGTTCTTC.

The chain joins TRBV25-1 to TRBJ1-2; 9 bases are shared with TRBD1. CDR3 length: 14 amino acids. The trim removed 1 base at V and 4 bases at J, leaving 1 base unmatched. Germline V gene sequence: CDR1 MGHDK, CDR2 SYGVNS. In DNA, the CDR3 is TGTGCCAGCAGTGAATGGGACAGGGTCTATGGCTACACCTTC. It yields the protein CASSEWDRVYGYTF.

There are a few counts of this clonotype. This chain connects TRBV7-9 to TRBJ1-2; a possible D gene is TRBD1 (5 bases). V dropped 1 base and J dropped 0 bases, with 9 bases sitting between them. This CDR3 spans 15 amino acids. Per germline, CDR1 SEHNR and CDR2 FQNEAQ (reference sequence). The CDR3 nucleotides are TGTGCCAGCAGCTTAGGGGACGGAACTAACTATGGCTACACCTTC. Protein product: CASSLGDGTNYGYTF.

This clonotype was observed a handful of times. The chain recombines TRBV12-3 or TRBV12-4 with TRBJ2-3; D might be TRBD1 (5 bases). V gave up 4 bases and J gave up 2 bases, with 16 bases separating them. The CDR3 totals 16 residues. The CDR3: CASSYSTATLTDTQYF. In DNA form, the CDR3 reads TGTGCCAGCAGTTATTCGACAGCCACCCTCACAGATACGCAGTATTTT.

This clonotype was seen at least ten times. The chain combines TRBV9 with TRBJ2-1; D tentatively fits TRBD1 or TRBD2 (6 bases each). Between the trimmed V and J ends, which lost 0 bases and 14 bases, there was a span of 15 bases. The CDR3 extends over 13 amino acids. Per germline, CDR1 SGDLS and CDR2 YYNGEE. The CDR3 DNA reads as TGTGCCAGCAGCGTAGTCGAGGGGGGCTTGGAGTTCTTC. Protein sequence: CASSVVEGGLEFF.

Of note for this clonotype: A much bigger clone sits one base away, suggesting this may be a read error. The rearrangement joins TRBV7-2 to TRBJ2-1; 15 bases are shared with TRBD2. The DNA end lines up better with TRBJ2-7; the J call may be wrong. Germline CDR1 is SGHTA and CDR2 is FQGNSA. The CDR3 is 17 amino acids. Here the CDR3 DNA reads TGTGCCAGCAGAGGACTAGCGGGGGGGAGCTCCTACAATGAGCAGTACTTC. As protein: CASRGLAGGSSYNEQYF.

This chain uses TRBV12-3 or TRBV12-4 with TRBJ2-7; D not certain. The length of the CDR3 is 15 residues. Trimming cost V 4 bases and J 9 bases, with 22 bases left between them. CDR3 sequence reads: CASSSQTWRYGGQYF. The CDR3 DNA is TGTGCCAGCAGTTCGCAGACGTGGAGATACGGCGGGCAGTACTTC.

Only a few counts were recorded for this clonotype. The CDR3 is CASSFRINRDRMNEKLFF. The CDR3 coding sequence is TGTGCCAGCAGCTTTAGGATAAACCGGGACAGGATGAATGAAAAACTGTTTTTT. This sequence joins TRBV7-9 and TRBJ1-4; the match to TRBD1 covers 8 bases. J gave up 5 bases and V 3 bases, and 14 bases lay outside the gene matches. This CDR3 comprises 18 residues. Germline loops: CDR1 SEHNR, CDR2 FQNEAQ (reference sequence).